This TCR beta chain emerged from a study of blood T cell repertoires in COVID-19. Study-wide context: Researchers got acute and convalescent COVID-19 samples from the United States, Italy and Spain. PBMCs, B-cell-depleted T cells, or T cells were the source of the cDNA or gDNA that made up the material.

In the authors' workflow: Nucleated cell number was recorded as an estimate derived from reference gene primer amplification. The table came from immunoSEQ multiplex PCR; TCRdb's copy has only in-frame clones and leaves some out. V, J and clone size reflect that table, while D and trimming were determined from the DNA. This table holds under 400,000 clones, roughly 89% found once. V was clipped by 5 bases and J by 5 bases; unmatched bases: 8. This CDR3 spans 15 amino acids. Germline lookup yields CDR1 SGHTA and CDR2 FQGTGA. The sample was peripheral blood. J is TRBJ2-5 and V is TRBV7-3; 10 positions match TRBD2. The clonotype comes from a man younger than 35 with active or convalescent COVID-19. The CDR3: CASSLQAGGFETQYF. Here the CDR3 DNA reads TGTGCCAGCAGCCTTCAAGCGGGAGGGTTTGAGACCCAGTACTTC. Full variable domain (missing parts from reference TRBV7-3 and TRBJ2-5): GAGVSQTPSNKVTEKGKYVELRCDPISGHTALYWYRQSLGQGPEFLIYFQGTGAADDSGLPNDRFFAVRPEGSVSTLKIQRTERGDSAVYLCASSLQAGGFETQYFGPGTRLLVL.